The subject of this entry is one TCR beta chain. This record comes from a study of T cells in Graves' hyperthyroidism and ophthalmopathy. Graves' hyperthyroidism is called stable when ophthalmopathy does not progress within 18 months. Researchers took RNA transcripts and amplified the TCR beta CDR3 regions from them. The HTBI primer set was used in a first-round RT-PCR of the TCR CDR3. TCRdb analysed the multiplex PCR reads with MiXCR anew, one entry per CDR3 protein. The table shows 350,000 to 400,000 distinct CDR3 sequences, with about 15% occurring only once. The CDR3 has 13 amino acids. The V segment lost 5 bases and the J segment 0 bases; nucleotides outside the gene matches: 3. Germline V gene data show CDR1 as SQVTM and CDR2 as ANQGSEA.

Material for sequencing was blood. The source of this sequence is a woman aged 25 to 39 with Graves' hyperthyroidism. This chain links TRBV29-1 with TRBJ1-1; 7 bases fit TRBD1. CDR3 in amino acids: CSVWTGLNTEAFF. DNA of the CDR3: TGCAGCGTTTGGACAGGTCTGAACACTGAAGCTTTCTTT.